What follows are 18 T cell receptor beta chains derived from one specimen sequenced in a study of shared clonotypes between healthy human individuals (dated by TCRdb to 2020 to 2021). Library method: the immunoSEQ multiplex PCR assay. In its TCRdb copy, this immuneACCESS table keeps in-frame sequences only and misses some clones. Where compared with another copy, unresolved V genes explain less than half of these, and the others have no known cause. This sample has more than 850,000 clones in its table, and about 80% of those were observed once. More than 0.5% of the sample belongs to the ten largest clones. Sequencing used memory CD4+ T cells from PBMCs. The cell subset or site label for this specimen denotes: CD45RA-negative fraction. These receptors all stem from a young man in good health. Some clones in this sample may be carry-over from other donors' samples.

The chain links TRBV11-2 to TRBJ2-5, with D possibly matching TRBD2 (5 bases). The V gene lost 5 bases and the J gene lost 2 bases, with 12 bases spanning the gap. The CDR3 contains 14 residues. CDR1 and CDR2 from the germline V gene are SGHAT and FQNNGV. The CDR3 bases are TGTGCCAGCAGCATTACCGGGAAACAAGAGACCCAGTACTTC. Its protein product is CASSITGKQETQYF.

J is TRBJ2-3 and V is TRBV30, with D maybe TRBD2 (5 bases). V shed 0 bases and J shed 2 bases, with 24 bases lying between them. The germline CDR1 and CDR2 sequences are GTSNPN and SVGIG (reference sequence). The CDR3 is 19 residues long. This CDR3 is CAWSVLRVRAPRLTDTQYF. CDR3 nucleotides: TGTGCCTGGAGTGTATTAAGGGTGAGGGCGCCTAGACTCACAGATACGCAGTATTTT.

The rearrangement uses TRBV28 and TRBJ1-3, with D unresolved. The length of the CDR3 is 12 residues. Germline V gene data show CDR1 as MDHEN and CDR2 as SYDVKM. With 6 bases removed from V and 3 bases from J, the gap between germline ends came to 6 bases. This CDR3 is CASRLSGNTIYF. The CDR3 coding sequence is TGTGCCAGCAGGCTCAGTGGAAACACCATATATTTT.

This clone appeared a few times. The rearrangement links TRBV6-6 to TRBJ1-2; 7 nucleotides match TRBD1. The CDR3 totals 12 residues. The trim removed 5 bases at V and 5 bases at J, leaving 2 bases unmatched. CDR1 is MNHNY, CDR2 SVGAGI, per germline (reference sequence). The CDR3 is CASSETGYGYTF. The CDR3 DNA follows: TGTGCCAGCAGTGAGACAGGGTATGGCTACACCTTC.

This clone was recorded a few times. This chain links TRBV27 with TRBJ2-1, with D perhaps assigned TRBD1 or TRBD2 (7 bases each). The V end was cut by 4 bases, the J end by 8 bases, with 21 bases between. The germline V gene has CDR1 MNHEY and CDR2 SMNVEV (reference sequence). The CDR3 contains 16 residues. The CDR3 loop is CASSWGGVGTVYEQFF. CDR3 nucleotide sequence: TGTGCCAGCAGTTGGGGGGGGGTCGGGACAGTTTATGAGCAGTTCTTC.

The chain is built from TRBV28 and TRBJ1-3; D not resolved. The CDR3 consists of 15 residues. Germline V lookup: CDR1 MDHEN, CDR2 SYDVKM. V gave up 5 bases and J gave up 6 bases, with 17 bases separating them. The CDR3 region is CASSLTAGLANTIYF. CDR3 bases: TGTGCCAGCAGTCTTACAGCTGGTCTTGCAAACACCATATATTTT.

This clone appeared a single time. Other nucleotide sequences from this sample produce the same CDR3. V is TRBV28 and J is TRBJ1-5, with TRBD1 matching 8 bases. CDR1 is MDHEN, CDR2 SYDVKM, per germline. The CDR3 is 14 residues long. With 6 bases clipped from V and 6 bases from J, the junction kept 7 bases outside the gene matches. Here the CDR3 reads CASRSTGGGQPQHF. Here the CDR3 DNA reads TGTGCCAGCAGATCAACAGGGGGTGGTCAGCCCCAGCATTTT. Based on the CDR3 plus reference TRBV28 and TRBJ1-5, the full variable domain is DVKVTQSSRYLVKRTGEKVFLECVQDMDHENMFWYRQDPGLGLRLIYFSYDVKMKEKGDIPEGYSVSREKKERFSLILESASTNQTSMYLCASRSTGGGQPQHFGDGTRLSIL.

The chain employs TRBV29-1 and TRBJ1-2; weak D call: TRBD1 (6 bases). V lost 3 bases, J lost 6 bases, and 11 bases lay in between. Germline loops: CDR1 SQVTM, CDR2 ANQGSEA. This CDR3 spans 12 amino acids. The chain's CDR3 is CSVDPQGDGYTF. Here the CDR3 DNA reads TGCAGCGTTGATCCACAGGGAGATGGCTACACCTTC.

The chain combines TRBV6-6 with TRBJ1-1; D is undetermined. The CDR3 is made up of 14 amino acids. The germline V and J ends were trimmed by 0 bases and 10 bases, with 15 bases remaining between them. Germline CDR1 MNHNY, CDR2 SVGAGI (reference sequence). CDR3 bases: TGTGCCAGCAGTTACTCGAGGCGCCAGCTCAGAGCTTTCTTT. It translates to CASSYSRRQLRAFF.

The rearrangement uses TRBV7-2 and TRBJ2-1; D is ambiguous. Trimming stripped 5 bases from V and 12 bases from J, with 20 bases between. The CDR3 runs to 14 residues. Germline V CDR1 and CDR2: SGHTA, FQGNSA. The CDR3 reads CASSPTRLLVGQFF. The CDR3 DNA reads TGTGCCAGCAGCCCGACTCGTCTATTGGTCGGGCAGTTCTTC.

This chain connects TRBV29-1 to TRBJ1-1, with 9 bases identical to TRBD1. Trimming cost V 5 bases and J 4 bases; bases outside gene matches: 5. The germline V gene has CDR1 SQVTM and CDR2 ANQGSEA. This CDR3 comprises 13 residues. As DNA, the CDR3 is TGCAGCGTTCGACGACAGGGGGGCACTGAAGCTTTCTTT. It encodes CSVRRQGGTEAFF.

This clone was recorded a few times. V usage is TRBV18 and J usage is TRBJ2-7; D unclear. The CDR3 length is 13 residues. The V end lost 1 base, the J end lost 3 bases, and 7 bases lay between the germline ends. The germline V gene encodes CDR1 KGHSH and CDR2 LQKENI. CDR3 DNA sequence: TGTGCCAGCTCACCACAACACAGCTACGAGCAGTACTTC. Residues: CASSPQHSYEQYF.

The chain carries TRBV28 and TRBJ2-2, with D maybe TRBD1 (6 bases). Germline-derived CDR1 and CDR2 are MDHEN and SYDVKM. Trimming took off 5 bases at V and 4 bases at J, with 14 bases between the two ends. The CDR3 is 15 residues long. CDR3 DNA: TGTGCCAGCAGTATCAAGACAGGCCGCACCGGGGAGCTGTTTTTT. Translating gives CASSIKTGRTGELFF. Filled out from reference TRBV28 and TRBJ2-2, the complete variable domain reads DVKVTQSSRYLVKRTGEKVFLECVQDMDHENMFWYRQDPGLGLRLIYFSYDVKMKEKGDIPEGYSVSREKKERFSLILESASTNQTSMYLCASSIKTGRTGELFFGEGSRLTVL.

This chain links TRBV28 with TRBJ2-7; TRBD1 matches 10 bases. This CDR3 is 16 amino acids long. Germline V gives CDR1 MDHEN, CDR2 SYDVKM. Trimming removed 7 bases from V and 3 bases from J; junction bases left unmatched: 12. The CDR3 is CASTRQGAPSGYEQYF. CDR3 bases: TGTGCCAGCACACGACAGGGGGCGCCGAGCGGCTACGAGCAGTACTTC. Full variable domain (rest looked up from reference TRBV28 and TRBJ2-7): DVKVTQSSRYLVKRTGEKVFLECVQDMDHENMFWYRQDPGLGLRLIYFSYDVKMKEKGDIPEGYSVSREKKERFSLILESASTNQTSMYLCASTRQGAPSGYEQYFGPGTRLTVT.

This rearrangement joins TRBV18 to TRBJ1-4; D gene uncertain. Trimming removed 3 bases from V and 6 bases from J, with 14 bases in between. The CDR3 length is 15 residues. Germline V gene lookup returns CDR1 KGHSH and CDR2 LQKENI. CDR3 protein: CASSPRASNDEKLFF. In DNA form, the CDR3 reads TGTGCCAGCTCACCTAGAGCGTCTAATGATGAAAAACTGTTTTTT.

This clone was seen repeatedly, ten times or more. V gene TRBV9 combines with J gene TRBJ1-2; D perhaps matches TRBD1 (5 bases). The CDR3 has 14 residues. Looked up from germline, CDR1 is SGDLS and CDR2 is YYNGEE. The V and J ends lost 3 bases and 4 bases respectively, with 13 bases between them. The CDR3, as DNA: TGTGCCAGCAGCGCCTCCGGGACGGTCTATGGCTACACCTTC. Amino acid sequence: CASSASGTVYGYTF.

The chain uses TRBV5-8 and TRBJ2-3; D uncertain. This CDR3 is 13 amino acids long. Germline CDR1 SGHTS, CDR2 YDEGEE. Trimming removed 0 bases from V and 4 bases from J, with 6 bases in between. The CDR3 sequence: CASSLVRADTQYF. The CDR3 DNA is TGTGCCAGCAGCTTGGTAAGGGCAGATACGCAGTATTTT.

CDR3: CASRRAREGNEQFF. Written as DNA, the CDR3 is TGTGCCAGCAGGAGGGCCAGGGAGGGTAATGAGCAGTTCTTC. V usage is TRBV6-5 and J usage is TRBJ2-1; 7 bases fit TRBD2. The CDR3 has 14 amino acids. The V and J ends lost 6 bases and 7 bases, in that order; junction bases with no gene match: 9. Germline assignment: CDR1 MNHEY and CDR2 SVGAGI.